The 10 T cell receptor beta chains listed next were all sequenced from one sample in a study of blood T cell repertoires in COVID-19. This table comes from immunoSEQ multiplex PCR, and its TCRdb copy is limited to in-frame clones, with some not included. There are over 150,000 clones in the sample; almost 80% occur only once, and around a sixth lies in the top ten. Sequencing was performed on PBMCs or T cells enriched from blood (not recorded which). The receptors were gathered from a woman in her forties or fifties who had recovered from COVID-19.

The chain links TRBV28 to TRBJ1-1, with 9 positions matching TRBD1. The CDR3 contains 14 residues. Germline CDR1 is MDHEN and CDR2 is SYDVKM. J was trimmed by 6 bases and V by 5 bases; bases with no gene match: 7. The CDR3 region is CASSEDRGFAEAFF. CDR3 coding DNA: TGTGCCAGCAGTGAGGACAGGGGTTTCGCTGAAGCTTTCTTT.

This chain uses TRBV28 with TRBJ2-3, with TRBD2 identical over 7 bases. The V and J ends lost 11 bases and 5 bases, in that order; junction bases with no gene match: 4. Germline CDR1 is MDHEN and CDR2 is SYDVKM. This CDR3 is built from 11 residues. Written as DNA, the CDR3 is TGTGCCTTTGGGAGGGGAGATACGCAGTATTTT. Translating gives CAFGRGDTQYF.

The chain links TRBV12-3 or TRBV12-4 to TRBJ2-7; 8 positions agree with TRBD1. The CDR3 is made up of 13 amino acids. The V segment lost 5 bases and the J segment 7 bases; nucleotides outside the gene matches: 7. CDR3 protein: CASSKQGGGEQYF. CDR3 nucleotide sequence: TGTGCCAGCAGTAAACAGGGGGGCGGTGAGCAGTACTTC.

CDR3 loop: CASSLQGGGRYNEQFF. CDR3 in DNA: TGTGCCAGCAGCCTACAAGGGGGCGGGAGGTACAATGAGCAGTTCTTC. This sequence joins TRBV5-6 and TRBJ2-1, with TRBD2 as a possible D gene (8 bases). The CDR3 extends over 16 amino acids. Trimming left V 4 bases short and J 4 bases short, with 18 bases between. CDR1 and CDR2 (germline): SGHDT, YYEEEE. The entire variable domain, with the rest obtained from reference TRBV5-6 and TRBJ2-1, is as follows: DAGVTQSPTHLIKTRGQQVTLRCSPKSGHDTVSWYQQALGQGPQFIFQYYEEEERQRGNFPDRFSGHQFPNYSSELNVNALLLGDSALYLCASSLQGGGRYNEQFFGPGTRLTVL.

The chain employs TRBV4-1 and TRBJ2-2; TRBD1 matches at 7 bases. The junction had 9 bases not matched to a gene; V was cut back by 4 bases and J by 4 bases. Germline lookup yields CDR1 MGHRA and CDR2 YSYEKL. The CDR3 sequence is 16 residues long. The CDR3 sequence is CASSLRGTETTGELFF. CDR3 nucleotides: TGCGCCAGCAGCCTCAGGGGGACAGAAACCACCGGGGAGCTGTTTTTT.

This clone came up a few times. V is TRBV5-1 and J is TRBJ1-4, with TRBD1 matching over 10 bases. The length of the CDR3 is 15 residues. CDR1 is SGHRS, CDR2 YFSETQ, per germline. Trimming removed 0 bases from V and 7 bases from J; junction bases left unmatched: 3. The CDR3 region is CASSLAGTGVEKLFF. In DNA, the CDR3 is TGCGCCAGCAGCTTGGCCGGGACAGGGGTTGAAAAACTGTTTTTT.

V and J are TRBV4-1 and TRBJ2-1, with a possible D match to TRBD1 (6 bases). Trimming shortened V by 3 bases and J by 5 bases, and 14 bases separated the two germline ends. The germline V gene has CDR1 MGHRA and CDR2 YSYEKL. CDR3 size: 15 residues. CDR3 sequence reads: CASSHPSRTDNEQFF. The CDR3 DNA sequence: TGCGCCAGCAGCCATCCATCCAGGACAGACAATGAGCAGTTCTTC.

The chain couples TRBV5-1 to TRBJ2-5; TRBD2 aligns across 13 bases. J was trimmed by 11 bases and V by 3 bases; bases with no gene match: 10. Germline V gives CDR1 SGHRS, CDR2 YFSETQ. The CDR3 runs to 15 residues. DNA for the CDR3: TGCGCCAGCAGCTCTGGAGGACTAGCGGGAGCGGGACAGTACTTC. This gives the protein CASSSGGLAGAGQYF.

This clone was recorded many times. This chain uses TRBV9 with TRBJ1-2; no firm D call. This CDR3 is 15 amino acids long. The germline CDR1 and CDR2 sequences are SGDLS and YYNGEE. V lost 4 bases, J lost 3 bases, and 16 bases lay in between. CDR3 in DNA: TGTGCCAGCAGCCCAGCCGCGACCGGGGACTATGGCTACACCTTC. Its protein is CASSPAATGDYGYTF.

This clone was counted once. The chain joins TRBV6-2 or TRBV6-3 to TRBJ2-3; TRBD1 matches at 7 bases. This CDR3 comprises 16 residues. Trimming took 4 bases from V and 2 from J; bases not matched to a gene: 9. Germline CDR1 is MNHEY and CDR2 is SVGEGT. This CDR3 is CASSSYRGLHTDTQYF. For the CDR3, the DNA is TGTGCCAGCAGTTCTTACAGGGGCCTCCACACAGATACGCAGTATTTT.